One TCR beta chain is described in this entry. Measured with immunoSEQ multiplex PCR; TCRdb has only the in-frame clones, and not every one. The sample lists under 45,000 clones, just under 85% occurring once. Germline CDR1 is SGHRS and CDR2 is YFSETQ. Unmatched junction bases numbered 5, after V lost 5 bases and J lost 1 base. This CDR3 contains 15 residues. The sample originates from a study of blood T cell repertoires in COVID-19. The wider study: Samples came from the United States, Italy and Spain, spanning acute and convalescent COVID-19.

This receptor was obtained from a human donor in a cohort sampled during active COVID-19. Sequenced material: peripheral blood. V is TRBV5-1 and J is TRBJ1-1; 10 bases fit TRBD1. In DNA, the CDR3 is TGCGCCAGCAGTGATTGGACAGGGGGGAACACTGAAGCTTTCTTT. Protein sequence: CASSDWTGGNTEAFF.